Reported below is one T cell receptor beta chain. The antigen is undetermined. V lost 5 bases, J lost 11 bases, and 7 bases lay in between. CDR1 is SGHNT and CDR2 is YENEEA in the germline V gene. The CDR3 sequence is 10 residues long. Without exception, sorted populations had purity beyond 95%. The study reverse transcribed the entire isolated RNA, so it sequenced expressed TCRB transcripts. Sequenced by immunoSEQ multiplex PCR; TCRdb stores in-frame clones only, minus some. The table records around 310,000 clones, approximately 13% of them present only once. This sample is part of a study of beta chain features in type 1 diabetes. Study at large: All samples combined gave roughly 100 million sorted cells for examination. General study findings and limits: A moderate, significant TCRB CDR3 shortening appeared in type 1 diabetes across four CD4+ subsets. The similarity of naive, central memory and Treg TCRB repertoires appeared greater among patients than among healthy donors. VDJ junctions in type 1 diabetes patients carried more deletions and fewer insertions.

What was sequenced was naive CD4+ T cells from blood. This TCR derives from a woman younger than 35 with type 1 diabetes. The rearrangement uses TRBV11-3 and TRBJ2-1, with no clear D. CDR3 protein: CASSGRKQFF. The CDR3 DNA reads TGTGCCAGCAGCGGCCGAAAGCAGTTCTTC.